Below are 20 T cell receptor beta chains sequenced from a single sample in a study of blood T cell repertoires in COVID-19. Assay: immunoSEQ multiplex PCR; the TCRdb copy retains only in-frame clones and omits some. The profile shows 130,000 to 150,000 clones, just under 85% of them singletons. The sample was PBMCs or T cells enriched from blood (not recorded which). The receptors here all came from a woman aged 40-49 years who had recovered from COVID-19.

The CDR3 loop reads CASSGTSVSYEQYF. CDR3 nucleotide sequence: TGTGCCAGTAGTGGGACTAGCGTCTCCTACGAGCAGTACTTC. The V gene is TRBV19, the J gene TRBJ2-7, with 10 bases matching TRBD2. From germline, CDR1 is LNHDA and CDR2 SQIVND (reference sequence). V was clipped by 5 bases and J by 0 bases; unmatched bases: 1. The CDR3 extends over 14 amino acids.

CDR3 DNA: TGTGCCTCCGCGCCTTTCGGGCAGCCCCAGCATTTT. Translated, it gives CASAPFGQPQHF. The V gene is TRBV12-3 or TRBV12-4, the J gene TRBJ1-5; the D is unclear. V gave up 11 bases and J gave up 7 bases, with 15 bases separating them. The CDR3 length is 12 residues.

V gene TRBV7-9 combines with J gene TRBJ1-1; D might be TRBD1 (5 bases). The V and J ends lost 5 bases and 10 bases respectively, with 17 bases between them. CDR3 length equals 13 residues. The germline gives CDR1 SEHNR, CDR2 FQNEAQ (reference sequence). The CDR3 loop is CASSPVAGSGAFF. The CDR3 DNA sequence: TGTGCCAGCAGCCCTGTCGCAGGGTCCGGAGCTTTCTTT. The variable domain in full, with the rest retrieved from reference TRBV7-9 and TRBJ1-1, is DTGVSQNPRHKITKRGQNVTFRCDPISEHNRLYWYRQTLGQGPEFLTYFQNEAQLEKSRLLSDRFSAERPKGSFSTLEIQRTEQGDSAMYLCASSPVAGSGAFFGQGTRLTVV.

This clone was observed a handful of times. V gene TRBV7-9 combines with J gene TRBJ1-3; tentative D call: TRBD1 (5 bases). CDR1 is SEHNR, CDR2 FQNEAQ, per germline (reference sequence). Trimming stripped 4 bases from V and 0 bases from J, with 13 bases between. This CDR3 contains 16 residues. The CDR3 bases are TGTGCCAGCAGCTCCGGGGGGATCACCTCTGGAAACACCATATATTTT. This translates into CASSSGGITSGNTIYF.

The chain joins TRBV30 to TRBJ2-5; no clear D. The CDR3 runs 13 residues. Germline CDR1 is GTSNPN and CDR2 is SVGIG (reference sequence). Trimming shortened V by 2 bases and J by 4 bases, and 11 bases separated the two germline ends. The CDR3 nucleotides are TGTGCCTGGAGTCCCTCTCCGTCAGAGACCCAGTACTTC. This gives the protein CAWSPSPSETQYF.

This clone occurred a few times. The germline gene is not matched at one end of the junction; a read error may be the cause. The CDR3 DNA reads TGTGCCAGCAGCTTGTTCGACCTAGACCGACCGGGTTTC. It specifies CASSLFDLDRPGF. The rearrangement uses TRBV5-6 and TRBJ2-7; no clear D. Germline CDR1 is SGHDT and CDR2 is YYEEEE. The CDR3 is 13 amino acids.

The V and J genes are TRBV10-1 and TRBJ2-7; D might be TRBD2 (6 bases). Germline V gives CDR1 WNHNN, CDR2 SYGVQD (reference sequence). This CDR3 is 15 amino acids long. Trimming stripped 0 bases from V and 7 bases from J, with 16 bases between. CDR3 protein: CASSESSGSGREQYF. The CDR3 bases are TGCGCCAGCAGTGAGTCCTCGGGGTCCGGGAGAGAGCAGTACTTC.

V is TRBV6-6 and J is TRBJ2-7, with 12 bases fitting TRBD1. CDR1 MNHNY and CDR2 SVGAGI come from the germline V gene (reference sequence). This CDR3 spans 18 amino acids. Trimming took 5 bases from V and 0 from J; bases not matched to a gene: 11. DNA of the CDR3: TGTGCCAGCAGTCCCCAAGGGACAGGGGGCTTACTCTCCTACGAGCAGTACTTC. It specifies CASSPQGTGGLLSYEQYF.

The chain recombines TRBV15 with TRBJ1-5; D not certain. CDR1 is LNHNV and CDR2 is YYDKDF in the germline V gene (reference sequence). The length of the CDR3 is 15 residues. Trimming left V 4 bases short and J 7 bases short, with 17 bases between. The CDR3 DNA follows: TGTGCCACCAGCAAGCCGGGAGTCGGGAAGCAGCCCCAGCATTTT. Amino acids: CATSKPGVGKQPQHF.

The rearrangement links TRBV9 to TRBJ1-3, with 7 nucleotides matching TRBD1. Germline-derived CDR1 and CDR2 are SGDLS and YYNGEE. This CDR3 has 14 amino acids. Trimming at V came to 0 bases and at J to 4 bases, leaving 1 base not matched to a gene. The CDR3 coding sequence is TGTGCCAGCAGCGTAGCAGGGGGGGGAAACACCATATATTTT. Translating gives CASSVAGGGNTIYF.

The chain employs TRBV30 and TRBJ2-4; D gene ambiguous. CDR1 and CDR2 from the germline V gene are GTSNPN and SVGIG (reference sequence). The CDR3 covers 11 residues. V was trimmed by 6 bases and J by 3 bases, leaving 6 bases between them. The CDR3 loop is CACEVKNIQYF. In DNA form, the CDR3 reads TGTGCCTGCGAGGTCAAAAACATTCAGTACTTC. Filled out from reference TRBV30 and TRBJ2-4, the complete variable domain reads SQTIHQWPATLVQPVGSPLSLECTVEGTSNPNLYWYRQAAGRGLQLLFYSVGIGQISSEVPQNLSASRPQDRQFILSSKKLLLSDSGFYLCACEVKNIQYFGAGTRLSVL.

This clone has a handful of counts. CDR3 sequence reads: CSVDRGQGYEQYF. The CDR3 nucleotides are TGCAGCGTTGACAGGGGACAGGGCTACGAGCAGTACTTC. The chain uses TRBV29-1 and TRBJ2-7; 9 nucleotides align to TRBD1. The germline V gene has CDR1 SQVTM and CDR2 ANQGSEA. This CDR3 is built from 13 residues. The ends lost 3 bases at V and 3 bases at J; junction bases unmatched: 3.

The rearrangement joins TRBV29-1 to TRBJ1-1, with D perhaps TRBD1 (5 bases). Looked up from germline, CDR1 is SQVTM and CDR2 is ANQGSEA. V lost 8 bases and J 1 base, leaving 14 bases between the germline ends. The CDR3 totals 13 residues. CDR3 sequence: CSSLGGPNTEAFF. CDR3 bases: TGCAGCTCCCTGGGGGGACCGAACACTGAAGCTTTCTTT.

This clone was seen a handful of times. The chain carries TRBV4-1 and TRBJ2-7; TRBD2 might be the D (6 bases). V lost 0 bases to trimming and J lost 3 bases, with 12 bases between them. Germline assignment: CDR1 MGHRA and CDR2 YSYEKL. The CDR3 covers 15 residues. The CDR3 DNA sequence: TGCGCCAGCAGCCAAGATTCCACTAGCCTCTACGAGCAGTACTTC. Residues: CASSQDSTSLYEQYF.

V is TRBV5-1 and J is TRBJ2-1; 9 nucleotides align to TRBD2. This CDR3 contains 16 residues. V was clipped by 2 bases and J by 4 bases; unmatched bases: 7. From germline, CDR1 is SGHRS and CDR2 YFSETQ. The CDR3 region is CASSFSSGNTYNEQFF. As DNA, the CDR3 is TGCGCCAGCAGCTTCTCTAGCGGGAATACGTACAATGAGCAGTTCTTC.

The chain combines TRBV3-1 (or the pseudogene TRBV3-2) with TRBJ1-1; TRBD1 agrees at 8 bases. V gave up 10 bases and J gave up 0 bases; unmatched junction bases: 10. Germline CDR1 reads LGHDT; CDR2 reads YNNKEL (reference sequence). The CDR3 totals 15 residues. For the CDR3, the DNA is TGTGCCACCACGTTGACAGGGGATATGAACACTGAAGCTTTCTTT. It is translated as CATTLTGDMNTEAFF.

This chain links TRBV11-2 with TRBJ2-2; 9 nucleotides line up with TRBD2. The germline gives CDR1 SGHAT, CDR2 FQNNGV. The CDR3 length is 15 residues. Trimming at V came to 1 base and at J to 5 bases, leaving 2 bases not matched to a gene. CDR3 amino acids: CASSLGGGATGELFF. Here the CDR3 DNA reads TGTGCCAGCAGCTTAGGCGGGGGGGCTACCGGGGAGCTGTTTTTT.

The chain recombines TRBV29-1 with TRBJ1-4; D is ambiguous. Germline values: CDR1 SQVTM, CDR2 ANQGSEA. The CDR3 has 13 amino acids. With 4 bases removed from V and 7 bases from J, the gap between germline ends came to 13 bases. The CDR3 region has the DNA TGCAGCGTTGGGGCCCCAGGAGGTGAAAAACTGTTTTTT. Its protein product is CSVGAPGGEKLFF.

The chain recombines TRBV19 with TRBJ1-1; D remains unclear. V was pared by 5 bases and J by 4 bases, with 8 bases between. This CDR3 spans 12 amino acids. Looked up from germline, CDR1 is LNHDA and CDR2 is SQIVND (reference sequence). The DNA for the CDR3 is TGTGCCAGTAGTCCTAGCGGCACTGAAGCTTTCTTT. This codes for CASSPSGTEAFF.

The chain recombines TRBV6-5 with TRBJ1-2; D is undetermined. V lost 0 bases and J 2 bases, leaving 10 bases between the germline ends. Germline CDR1 MNHEY, CDR2 SVGAGI. The CDR3 totals 15 residues. CDR3 nucleotide sequence: TGTGCCAGCAGTTACTCGCACAGCCTGAACTATGGCTACACCTTC. Amino acid sequence: CASSYSHSLNYGYTF.